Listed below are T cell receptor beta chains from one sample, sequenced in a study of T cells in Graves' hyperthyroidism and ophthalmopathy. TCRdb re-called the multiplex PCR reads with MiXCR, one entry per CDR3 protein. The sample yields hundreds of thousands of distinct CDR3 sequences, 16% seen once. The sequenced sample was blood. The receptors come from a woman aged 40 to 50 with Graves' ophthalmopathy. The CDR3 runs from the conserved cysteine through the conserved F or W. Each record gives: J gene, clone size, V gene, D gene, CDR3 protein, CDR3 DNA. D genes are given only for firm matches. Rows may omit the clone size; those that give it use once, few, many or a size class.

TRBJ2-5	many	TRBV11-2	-	CASSLVGARQETQYF	TGTGCCAGCAGCTTAGTCGGAGCTCGCCAAGAGACCCAGTACTTC
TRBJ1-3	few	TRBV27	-	CASRRLGGNTIYF	TGTGCCAGTAGACGGCTGGGAGGAAACACCATATATTTT
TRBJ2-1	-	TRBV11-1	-	CASSLRSSYNEQLF	TGTGCCAGCAGCTTAAGGAGCTCCTACAATGAGCAGCTCTTC
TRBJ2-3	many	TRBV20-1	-	CSARDGEALRDTQYF	TGCAGTGCTAGAGACGGGGAAGCCCTGAGGGATACGCAGTATTTT
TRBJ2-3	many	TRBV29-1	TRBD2	CSVASGGSTDTQYF	TGCAGCGTCGCTAGCGGAGGCAGCACAGATACGCAGTATTTT
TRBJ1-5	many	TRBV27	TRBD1	CASTTGENQPQHF	TGTGCCAGCACGACAGGGGAGAATCAGCCCCAGCATTTT
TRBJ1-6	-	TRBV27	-	CASSLWGVSPLHF	TGTGCCAGCAGTTTATGGGGAGTCTCACCCCTCCACTTT
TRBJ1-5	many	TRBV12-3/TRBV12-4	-	CASKNGNSNQPQHF	TGTGCCAGCAAAAACGGAAATAGCAATCAGCCCCAGCATTTT
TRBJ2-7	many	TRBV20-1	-	CSASRAGLLNYEQYF	TGCAGTGCCTCGAGGGCGGGACTGCTCAACTACGAGCAGTACTTC
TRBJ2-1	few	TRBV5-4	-	CASSLWRSEDEQFF	TGTGCCAGCAGCTTGTGGCGCTCTGAAGATGAGCAGTTCTTC
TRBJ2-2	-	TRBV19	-	CATRVGSLNTGELFF	TGTGCCACCAGAGTGGGTTCTCTGAACACCGGGGAGCTGTTTTTT
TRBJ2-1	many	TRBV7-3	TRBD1	CASSWTGGNEQFF	TGTGCCAGCAGCTGGACAGGGGGCAATGAGCAGTTCTTC
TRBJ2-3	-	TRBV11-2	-	CASSWGRGDTQYF	TGTGCCAGCAGCTGGGGGCGGGGAGATACGCAGTATTTT
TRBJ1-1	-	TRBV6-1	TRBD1	CASRLGGLNTEAFF	TGTGCCAGCAGGCTAGGGGGCTTGAACACTGAAGCTTTCTTT
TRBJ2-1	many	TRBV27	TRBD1	CASRMGQGYNEQFF	TGTGCCAGCAGGATGGGACAGGGCTACAATGAGCAGTTCTTC
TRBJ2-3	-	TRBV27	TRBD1	CASSLTGTGGTDTQYF	TGTGCCAGCAGTTTAACCGGGACAGGGGGCACAGATACGCAGTATTTT
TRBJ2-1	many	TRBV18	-	CASSPNLGYNEQFF	TGTGCCAGCTCACCAAACCTTGGATACAATGAGCAGTTCTTC
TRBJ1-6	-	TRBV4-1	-	CASSQDRTETYNSPLHF	TGCGCCAGCAGCCAAGATAGGACAGAAACCTATAATTCACCCCTCCACTTT
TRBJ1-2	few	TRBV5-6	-	CASSLRDTIRGYTF	TGTGCCAGCAGCCTACGGGACACCATAAGAGGCTACACCTTC
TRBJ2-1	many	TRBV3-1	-	CASSQLGQQFF	TGTGCCAGCAGCCAACTAGGTCAGCAGTTCTTC
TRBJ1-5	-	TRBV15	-	CATSRDGGDDQPQHF	TGTGCCACCAGCAGAGATGGGGGGGACGATCAGCCCCAGCATTTT
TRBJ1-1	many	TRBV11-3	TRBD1	CASSLSQGATEAFF	TGTGCCAGCAGCTTATCTCAGGGGGCAACTGAAGCTTTCTTT
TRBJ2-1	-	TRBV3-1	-	CASGQTGLSDEQFF	TGTGCCAGCGGCCAAACCGGACTATCGGATGAGCAGTTCTTC
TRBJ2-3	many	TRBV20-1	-	CSARGSDTQYF	TGCAGTGCTAGAGGTAGTGATACGCAGTATTTT
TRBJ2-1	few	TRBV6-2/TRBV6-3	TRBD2	CASSLTSGQFF	TGTGCCAGCAGCTTGACTAGCGGGCAGTTCTTC
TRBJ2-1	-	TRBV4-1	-	CASSQDVDEQFF	TGCGCCAGCAGCCAAGACGTCGATGAGCAGTTCTTC